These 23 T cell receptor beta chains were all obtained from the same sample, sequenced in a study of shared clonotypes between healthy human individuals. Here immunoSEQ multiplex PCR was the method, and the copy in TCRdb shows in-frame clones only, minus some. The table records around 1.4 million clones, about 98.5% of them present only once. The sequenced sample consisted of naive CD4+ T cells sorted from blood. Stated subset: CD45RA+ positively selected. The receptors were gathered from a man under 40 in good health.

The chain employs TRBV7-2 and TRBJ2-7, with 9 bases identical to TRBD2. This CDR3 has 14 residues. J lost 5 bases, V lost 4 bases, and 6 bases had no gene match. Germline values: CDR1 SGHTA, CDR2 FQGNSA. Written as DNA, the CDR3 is TGTGCCAGCAGCTCGAGTAGCGGGAGTCACGAGCAGTACTTC. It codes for CASSSSSGSHEQYF.

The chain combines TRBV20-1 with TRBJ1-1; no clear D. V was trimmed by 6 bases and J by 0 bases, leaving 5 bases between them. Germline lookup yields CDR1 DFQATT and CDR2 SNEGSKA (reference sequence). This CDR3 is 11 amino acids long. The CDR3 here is CSADLNTEAFF. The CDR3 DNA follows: TGCAGTGCGGACCTGAACACTGAAGCTTTCTTT.

The CDR3 DNA is TGTGCCAGCAGAGAAACCTACTCCTACAATGAGCAGTTCTTC. Protein: CASRETYSYNEQFF. V gene TRBV6-1 combines with J gene TRBJ2-1; D unresolved. This CDR3 is 14 amino acids long. Per germline, CDR1 MNHNS and CDR2 SASEGT. Deletions cut 6 bases from V and 0 bases from J, with 9 bases between.

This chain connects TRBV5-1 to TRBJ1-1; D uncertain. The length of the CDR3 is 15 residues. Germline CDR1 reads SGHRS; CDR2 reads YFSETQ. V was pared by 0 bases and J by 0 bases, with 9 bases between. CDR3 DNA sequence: TGCGCCAGCAGCTTGGGTGGGTACATGAACACTGAAGCTTTCTTT. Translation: CASSLGGYMNTEAFF.

CDR3: CASSLGTSGRAFGIQYF. The CDR3 coding sequence is TGTGCCAGCAGCTTGGGGACTAGCGGGAGGGCCTTCGGCATTCAGTACTTC. V and J are TRBV5-4 and TRBJ2-4, with 15 bases matching TRBD2. CDR1 and CDR2 from the germline V gene are SGHNT and YYREEE (reference sequence). The CDR3 is 17 residues long. Trimming cost V 0 bases and J 9 bases; bases outside gene matches: 7.

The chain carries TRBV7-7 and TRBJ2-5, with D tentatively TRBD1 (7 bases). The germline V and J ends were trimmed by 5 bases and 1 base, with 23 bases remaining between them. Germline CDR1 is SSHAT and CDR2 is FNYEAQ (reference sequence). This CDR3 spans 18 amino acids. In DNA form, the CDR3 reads TGTGCCAGCAGCCCAGAGGGACTGGTTGACAGGGCCCAAGAGACCCAGTACTTC. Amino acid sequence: CASSPEGLVDRAQETQYF.

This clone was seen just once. CDR3 in amino acids: CASSWSATNEKLFF. The CDR3 region has the DNA TGCGCCAGCAGCTGGTCGGCTACTAATGAAAAACTGTTTTTT. The V and J genes are TRBV5-1 and TRBJ1-4; D gene uncertain. Germline V gives CDR1 SGHRS, CDR2 YFSETQ. Trimming took off 3 bases at V and 2 bases at J, with 8 bases between the two ends. CDR3 length equals 14 residues. Full variable domain (outside the CDR3, taken from reference TRBV5-1 and TRBJ1-4): KAGVTQTPRYLIKTRGQQVTLSCSPISGHRSVSWYQQTPGQGLQFLFEYFSETQRNKGNFPGRFSGRQFSNSRSEMNVSTLELGDSALYLCASSWSATNEKLFFGSGTQLSVL.

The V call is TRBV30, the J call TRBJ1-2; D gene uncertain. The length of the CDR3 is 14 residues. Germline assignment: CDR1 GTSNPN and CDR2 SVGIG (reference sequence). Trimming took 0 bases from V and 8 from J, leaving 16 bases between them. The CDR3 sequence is CAWSVGQTTRGYTF. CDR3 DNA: TGTGCCTGGAGTGTAGGGCAGACTACCAGAGGCTACACCTTC.

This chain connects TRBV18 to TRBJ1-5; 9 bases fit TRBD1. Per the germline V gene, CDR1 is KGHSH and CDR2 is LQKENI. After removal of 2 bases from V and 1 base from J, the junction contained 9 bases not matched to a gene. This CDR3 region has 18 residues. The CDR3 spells CASSPGTGRRLSNQPQHF. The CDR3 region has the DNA TGTGCCAGCTCACCAGGGACAGGGAGGAGGTTAAGCAATCAGCCCCAGCATTTT.

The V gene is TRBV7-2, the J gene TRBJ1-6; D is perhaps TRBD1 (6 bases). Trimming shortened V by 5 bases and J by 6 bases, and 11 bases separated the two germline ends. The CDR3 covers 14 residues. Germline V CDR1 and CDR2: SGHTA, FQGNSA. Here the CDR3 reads CASSLDRFNSPLHF. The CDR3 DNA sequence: TGTGCCAGCAGCCTGGACAGATTTAATTCACCCCTCCACTTT.

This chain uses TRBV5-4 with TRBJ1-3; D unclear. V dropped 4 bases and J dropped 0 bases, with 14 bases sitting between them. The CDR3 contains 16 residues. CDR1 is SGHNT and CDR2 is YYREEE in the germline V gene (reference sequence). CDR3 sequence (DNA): TGTGCCAGCAGCGAAGGTCCGGAGAGCTCTGGAAACACCATATATTTT. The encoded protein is CASSEGPESSGNTIYF.

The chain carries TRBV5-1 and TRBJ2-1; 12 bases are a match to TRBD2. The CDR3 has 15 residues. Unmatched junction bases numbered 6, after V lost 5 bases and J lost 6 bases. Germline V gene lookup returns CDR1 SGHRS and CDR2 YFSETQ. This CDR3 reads CASRPTSGRSNEQFF. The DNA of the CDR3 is TGCGCCAGCAGGCCAACTAGCGGGAGGTCCAATGAGCAGTTCTTC.

The DNA of the CDR3 is TGTGCCAGCAGTTCCAAGGATCGGAGAGCGGCCGAGCTGTTTTTT. Its protein is CASSSKDRRAAELFF. The chain combines TRBV28 with TRBJ2-2, with TRBD2 as a possible D gene (5 bases). Germline loops: CDR1 MDHEN, CDR2 SYDVKM. Trimming cost V 4 bases and J 11 bases, with 20 bases left between them. The CDR3 loop spans 15 amino acids.

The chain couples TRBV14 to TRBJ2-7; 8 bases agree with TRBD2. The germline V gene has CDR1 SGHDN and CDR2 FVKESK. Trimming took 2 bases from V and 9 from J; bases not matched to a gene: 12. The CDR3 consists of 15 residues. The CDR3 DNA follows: TGTGCCAGCAGCCAACTTGTAGCGGGAAGCCTCCGGCAGTACTTC. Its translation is CASSQLVAGSLRQYF.

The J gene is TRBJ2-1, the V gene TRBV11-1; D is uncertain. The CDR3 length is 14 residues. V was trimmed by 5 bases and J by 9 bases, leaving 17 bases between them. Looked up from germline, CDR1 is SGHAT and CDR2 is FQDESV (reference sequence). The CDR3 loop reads CASSLSHSSAEQFF. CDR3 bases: TGTGCCAGCAGCCTCTCACACTCTTCCGCTGAGCAGTTCTTC.

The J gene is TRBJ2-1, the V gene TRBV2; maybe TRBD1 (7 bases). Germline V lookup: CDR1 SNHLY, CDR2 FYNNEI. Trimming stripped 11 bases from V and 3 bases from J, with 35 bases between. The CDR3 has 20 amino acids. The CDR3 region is CAGKGQGGSSGRPHYNEQFF. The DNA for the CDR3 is TGTGCCGGGAAGGGGCAGGGGGGATCCAGCGGCCGACCACACTACAATGAGCAGTTCTTC.

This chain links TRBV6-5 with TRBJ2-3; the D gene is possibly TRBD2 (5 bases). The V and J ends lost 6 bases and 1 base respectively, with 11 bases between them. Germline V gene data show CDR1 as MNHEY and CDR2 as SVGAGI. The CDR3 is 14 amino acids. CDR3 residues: CASRTIGGTDTQYF. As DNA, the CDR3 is TGTGCCAGCAGGACTATCGGAGGCACAGATACGCAGTATTTT.

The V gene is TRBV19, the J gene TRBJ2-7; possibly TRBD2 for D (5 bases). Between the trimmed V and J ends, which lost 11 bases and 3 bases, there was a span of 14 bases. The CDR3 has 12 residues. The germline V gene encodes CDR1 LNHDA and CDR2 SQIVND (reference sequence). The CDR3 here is CAAGYRGYEQYF. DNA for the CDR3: TGTGCCGCCGGCTACCGGGGCTACGAGCAGTACTTC.

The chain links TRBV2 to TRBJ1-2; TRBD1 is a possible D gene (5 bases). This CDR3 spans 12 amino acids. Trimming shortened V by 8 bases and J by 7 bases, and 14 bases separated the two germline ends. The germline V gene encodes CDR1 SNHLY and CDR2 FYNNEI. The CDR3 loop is CASDHGGIGYTF. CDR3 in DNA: TGTGCCAGCGACCATGGGGGTATTGGCTACACCTTC.

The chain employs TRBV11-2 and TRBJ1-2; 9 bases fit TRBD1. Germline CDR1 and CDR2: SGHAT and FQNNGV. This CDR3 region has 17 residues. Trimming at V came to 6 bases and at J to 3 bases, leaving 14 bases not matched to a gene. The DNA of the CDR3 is TGTGCCAGCAGGGCAAGGGTGCCGGGACAGGGTGACTATGGCTACACCTTC. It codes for CASRARVPGQGDYGYTF.

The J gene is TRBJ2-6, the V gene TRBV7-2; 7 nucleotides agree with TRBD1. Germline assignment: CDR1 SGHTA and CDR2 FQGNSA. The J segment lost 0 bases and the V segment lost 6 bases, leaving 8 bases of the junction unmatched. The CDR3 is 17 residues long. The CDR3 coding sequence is TGTGCCAGCAGTCGTAGGACAGGTCGCTCTGGGGCCAACGTCCTGACTTTC. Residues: CASSRRTGRSGANVLTF.

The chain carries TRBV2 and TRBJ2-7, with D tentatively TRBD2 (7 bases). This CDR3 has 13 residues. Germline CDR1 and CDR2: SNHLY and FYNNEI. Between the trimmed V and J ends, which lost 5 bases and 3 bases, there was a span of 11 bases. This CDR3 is CASSKGGDYEQYF. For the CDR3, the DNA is TGTGCCAGCAGTAAGGGGGGGGACTACGAGCAGTACTTC.

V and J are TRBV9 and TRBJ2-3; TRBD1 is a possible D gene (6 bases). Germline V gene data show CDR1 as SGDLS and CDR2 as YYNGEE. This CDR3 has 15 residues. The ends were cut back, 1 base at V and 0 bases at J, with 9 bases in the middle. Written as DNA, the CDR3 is TGTGCCAGCAGCGTACAGGGGAGAAGCACAGATACGCAGTATTTT. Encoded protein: CASSVQGRSTDTQYF.